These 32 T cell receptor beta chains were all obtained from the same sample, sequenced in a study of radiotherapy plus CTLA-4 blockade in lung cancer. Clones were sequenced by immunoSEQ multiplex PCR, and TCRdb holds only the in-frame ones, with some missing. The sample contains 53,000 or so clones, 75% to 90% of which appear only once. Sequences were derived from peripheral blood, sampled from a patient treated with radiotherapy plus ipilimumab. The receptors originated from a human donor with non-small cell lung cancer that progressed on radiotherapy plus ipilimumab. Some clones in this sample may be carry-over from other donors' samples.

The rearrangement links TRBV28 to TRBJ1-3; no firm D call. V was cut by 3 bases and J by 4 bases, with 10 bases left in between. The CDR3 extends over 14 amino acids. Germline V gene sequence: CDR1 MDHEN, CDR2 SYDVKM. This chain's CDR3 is CASSFESMGNTIYF. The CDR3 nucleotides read TGTGCCAGCAGTTTTGAGTCTATGGGAAACACCATATATTTT.

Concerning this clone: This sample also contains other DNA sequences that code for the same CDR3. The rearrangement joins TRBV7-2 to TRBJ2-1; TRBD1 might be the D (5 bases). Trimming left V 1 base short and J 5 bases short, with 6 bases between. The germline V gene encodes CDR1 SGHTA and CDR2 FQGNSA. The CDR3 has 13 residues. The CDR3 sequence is CASSLGQNNEQFF. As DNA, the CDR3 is TGTGCCAGCAGCTTAGGACAGAACAATGAGCAGTTCTTC.

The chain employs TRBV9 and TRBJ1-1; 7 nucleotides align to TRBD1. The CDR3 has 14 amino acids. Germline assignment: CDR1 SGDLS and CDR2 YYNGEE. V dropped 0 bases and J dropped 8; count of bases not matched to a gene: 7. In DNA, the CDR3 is TGTGCCAGCAGCGTAGTTAGGTCGACAGGGGAAGCTTTCTTT. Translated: CASSVVRSTGEAFF.

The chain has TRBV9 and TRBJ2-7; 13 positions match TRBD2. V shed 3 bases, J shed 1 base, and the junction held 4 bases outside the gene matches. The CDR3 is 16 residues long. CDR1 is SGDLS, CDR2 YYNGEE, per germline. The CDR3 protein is CASSETSGGASYEQYF. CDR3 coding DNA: TGTGCCAGCAGCGAAACTAGCGGGGGGGCATCCTACGAGCAGTACTTC. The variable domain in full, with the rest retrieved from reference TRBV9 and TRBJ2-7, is DSGVTQTPKHLITATGQRVTLRCSPRSGDLSVYWYQQSLDQGLQFLIQYYNGEERAKGNILERFSAQQFPDLHSELNLSSLELGDSALYFCASSETSGGASYEQYFGPGTRLTVT.

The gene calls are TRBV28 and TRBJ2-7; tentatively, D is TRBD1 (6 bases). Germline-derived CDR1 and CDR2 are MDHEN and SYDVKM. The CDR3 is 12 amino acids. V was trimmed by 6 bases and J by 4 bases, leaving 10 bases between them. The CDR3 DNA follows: TGTGCCAGCAGGCAGGGGCGATACGAGCAGTACTTC. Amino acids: CASRQGRYEQYF.

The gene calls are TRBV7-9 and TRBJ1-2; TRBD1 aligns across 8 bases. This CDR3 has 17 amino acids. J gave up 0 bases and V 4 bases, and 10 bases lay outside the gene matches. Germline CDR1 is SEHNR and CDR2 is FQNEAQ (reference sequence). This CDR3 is CASSCPQGGSANYGYTF. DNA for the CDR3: TGTGCCAGCAGCTGCCCACAGGGGGGTTCAGCTAACTATGGCTACACCTTC.

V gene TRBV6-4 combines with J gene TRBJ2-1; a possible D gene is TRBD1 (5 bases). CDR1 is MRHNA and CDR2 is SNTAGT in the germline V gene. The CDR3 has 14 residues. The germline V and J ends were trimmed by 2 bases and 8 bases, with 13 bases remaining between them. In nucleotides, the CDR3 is TGTGCCAGCAGTGACAGGTGGGGCCGGGATGAGCAGTTCTTC. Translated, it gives CASSDRWGRDEQFF.

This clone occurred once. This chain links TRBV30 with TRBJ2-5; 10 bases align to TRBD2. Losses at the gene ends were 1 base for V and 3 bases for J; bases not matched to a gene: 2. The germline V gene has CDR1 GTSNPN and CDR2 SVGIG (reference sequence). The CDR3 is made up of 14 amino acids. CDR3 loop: CAWSGLAGEETQYF. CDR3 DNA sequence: TGTGCCTGGAGTGGTCTAGCGGGGGAAGAGACCCAGTACTTC.

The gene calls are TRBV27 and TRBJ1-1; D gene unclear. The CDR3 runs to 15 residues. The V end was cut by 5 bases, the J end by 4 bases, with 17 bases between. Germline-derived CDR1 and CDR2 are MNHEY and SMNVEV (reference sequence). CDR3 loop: CASSRGLFATTEAFF. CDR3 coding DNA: TGTGCCAGCAGTCGCGGACTCTTTGCAACCACTGAAGCTTTCTTT.

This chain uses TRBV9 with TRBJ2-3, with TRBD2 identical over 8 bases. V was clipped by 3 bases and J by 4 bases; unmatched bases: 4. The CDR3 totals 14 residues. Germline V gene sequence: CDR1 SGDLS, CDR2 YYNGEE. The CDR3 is CASSAGGGPDTQYF. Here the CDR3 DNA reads TGTGCCAGCAGCGCCGGGGGGGGGCCAGATACGCAGTATTTT.

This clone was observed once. The CDR3 loop is CASSRFAGGYTF. The CDR3 DNA sequence: TGTGCCAGCAGCCGATTTGCCGGGGGCTACACCTTC. This rearrangement joins TRBV7-2 to TRBJ1-2; D ambiguous. V was clipped by 5 bases and J by 8 bases, with 12 bases between them. The germline CDR1 and CDR2 sequences are SGHTA and FQGNSA. The CDR3 contains 12 residues.

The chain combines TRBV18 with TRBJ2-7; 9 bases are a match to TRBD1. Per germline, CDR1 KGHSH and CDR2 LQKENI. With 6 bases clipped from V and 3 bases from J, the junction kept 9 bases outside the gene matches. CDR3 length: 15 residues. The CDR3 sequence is CASSPGTGGVYEQYF. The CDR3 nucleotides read TGTGCCAGCTCGCCCGGAACAGGGGGCGTCTACGAGCAGTACTTC.

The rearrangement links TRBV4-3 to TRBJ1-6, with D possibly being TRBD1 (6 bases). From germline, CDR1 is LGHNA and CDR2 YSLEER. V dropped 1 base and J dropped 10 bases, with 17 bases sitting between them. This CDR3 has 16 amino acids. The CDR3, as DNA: TGCGCCAGCAGCCAAGTTCCCGCAGGGGTAAGCTCACCCCTCCACTTT. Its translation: CASSQVPAGVSSPLHF.

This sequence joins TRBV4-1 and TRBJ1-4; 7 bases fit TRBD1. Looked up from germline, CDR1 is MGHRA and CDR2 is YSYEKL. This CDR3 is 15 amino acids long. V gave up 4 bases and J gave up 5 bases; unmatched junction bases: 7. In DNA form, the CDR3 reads TGCGCCAGCAGCCTACAGGACAGGTCAAATGAAAAACTGTTTTTT. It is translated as CASSLQDRSNEKLFF.

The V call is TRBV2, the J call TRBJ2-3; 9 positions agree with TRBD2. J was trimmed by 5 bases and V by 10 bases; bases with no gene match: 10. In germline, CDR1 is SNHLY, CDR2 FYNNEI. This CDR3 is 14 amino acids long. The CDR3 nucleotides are TGTGCCACCTCGGCGGGGGGGCATGGAGATACGCAGTATTTT. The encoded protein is CATSAGGHGDTQYF.

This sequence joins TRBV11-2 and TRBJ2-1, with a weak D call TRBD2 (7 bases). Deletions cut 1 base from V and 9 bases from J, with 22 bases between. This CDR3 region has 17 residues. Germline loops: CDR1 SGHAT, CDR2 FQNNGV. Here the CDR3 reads CASSLVSGTPPRGEQFF. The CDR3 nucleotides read TGTGCCAGCAGCTTAGTAAGCGGGACTCCCCCCAGGGGTGAGCAGTTCTTC.

The CDR3 here is CASSLGQNYGYTF. In DNA, the CDR3 is TGTGCCAGCAGCCTCGGACAGAACTATGGCTACACCTTC. This chain links TRBV9 with TRBJ1-2; TRBD1 might be the D (6 bases). Germline assignment: CDR1 SGDLS and CDR2 YYNGEE. The CDR3 extends over 13 amino acids. Trimming removed 4 bases at V and 2 bases at J, with 9 bases between.

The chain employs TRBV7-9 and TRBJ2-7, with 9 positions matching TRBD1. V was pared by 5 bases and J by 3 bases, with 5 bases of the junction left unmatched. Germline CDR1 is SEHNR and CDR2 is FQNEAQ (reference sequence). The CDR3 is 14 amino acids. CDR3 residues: CASSGETGGYEQYF. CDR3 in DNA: TGTGCCAGCAGCGGGGAGACAGGGGGCTACGAGCAGTACTTC.

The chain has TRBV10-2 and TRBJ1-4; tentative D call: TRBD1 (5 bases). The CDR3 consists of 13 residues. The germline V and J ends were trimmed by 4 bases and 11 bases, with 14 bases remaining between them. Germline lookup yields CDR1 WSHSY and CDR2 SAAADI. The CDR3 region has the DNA TGCGCCAGCAGTGTTGGGACCGGGGGGAAACTGTTTTTT. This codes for CASSVGTGGKLFF.

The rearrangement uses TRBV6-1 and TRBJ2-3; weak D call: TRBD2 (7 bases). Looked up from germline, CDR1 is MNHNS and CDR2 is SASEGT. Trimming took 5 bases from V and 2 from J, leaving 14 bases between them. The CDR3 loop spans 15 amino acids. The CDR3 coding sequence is TGTGCCAGCAGTCTCTGGCGGGGGCACACAGATACGCAGTATTTT. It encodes CASSLWRGHTDTQYF.

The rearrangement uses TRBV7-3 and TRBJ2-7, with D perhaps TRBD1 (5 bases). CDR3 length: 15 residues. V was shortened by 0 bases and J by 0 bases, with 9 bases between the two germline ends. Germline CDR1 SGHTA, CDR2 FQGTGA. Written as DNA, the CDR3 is TGTGCCAGCAGCTTAACCCCAGGGTCCTCCTACGAGCAGTACTTC. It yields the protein CASSLTPGSSYEQYF.

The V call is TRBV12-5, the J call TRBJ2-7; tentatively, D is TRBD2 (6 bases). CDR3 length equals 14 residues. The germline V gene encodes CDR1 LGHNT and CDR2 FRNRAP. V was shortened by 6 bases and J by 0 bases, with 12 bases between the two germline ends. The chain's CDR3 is CASGAGISSYEQYF. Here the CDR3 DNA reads TGTGCTAGTGGAGCGGGCATCAGCTCCTACGAGCAGTACTTC.

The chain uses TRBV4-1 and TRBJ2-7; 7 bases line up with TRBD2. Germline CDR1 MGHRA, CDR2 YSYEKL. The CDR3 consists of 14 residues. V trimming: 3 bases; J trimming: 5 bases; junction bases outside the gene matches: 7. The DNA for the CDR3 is TGCGCCAGCAGCCATCGAGGACTAGGTAACGAGCAGTACTTC. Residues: CASSHRGLGNEQYF.

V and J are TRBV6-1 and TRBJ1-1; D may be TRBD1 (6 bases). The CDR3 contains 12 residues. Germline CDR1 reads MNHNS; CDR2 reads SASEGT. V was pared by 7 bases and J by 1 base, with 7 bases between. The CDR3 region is CASTQGNTEAFF. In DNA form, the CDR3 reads TGTGCCAGCACACAGGGGAACACTGAAGCTTTCTTT.

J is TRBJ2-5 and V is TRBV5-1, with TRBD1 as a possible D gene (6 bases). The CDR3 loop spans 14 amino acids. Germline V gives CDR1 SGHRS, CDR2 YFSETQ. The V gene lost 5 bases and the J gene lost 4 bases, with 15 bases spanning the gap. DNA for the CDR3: TGCGCCAGCAGTTCCACAGGGCCTTCAGAGACCCAGTACTTC. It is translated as CASSSTGPSETQYF. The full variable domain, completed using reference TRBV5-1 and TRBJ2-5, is KAGVTQTPRYLIKTRGQQVTLSCSPISGHRSVSWYQQTPGQGLQFLFEYFSETQRNKGNFPGRFSGRQFSNSRSEMNVSTLELGDSALYLCASSSTGPSETQYFGPGTRLLVL.

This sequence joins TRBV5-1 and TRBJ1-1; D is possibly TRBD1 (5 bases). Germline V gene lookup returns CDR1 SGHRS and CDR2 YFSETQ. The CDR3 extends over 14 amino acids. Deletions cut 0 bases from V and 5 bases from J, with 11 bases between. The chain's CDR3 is CASSLEGLKTEAFF. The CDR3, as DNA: TGCGCCAGCAGCTTGGAGGGACTTAAGACTGAAGCTTTCTTT.

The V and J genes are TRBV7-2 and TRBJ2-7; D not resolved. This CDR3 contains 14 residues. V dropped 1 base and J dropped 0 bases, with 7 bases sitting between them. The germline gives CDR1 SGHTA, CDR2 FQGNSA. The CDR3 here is CASSLVTDSYEQYF. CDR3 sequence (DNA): TGTGCCAGCAGCTTAGTTACAGACTCCTACGAGCAGTACTTC. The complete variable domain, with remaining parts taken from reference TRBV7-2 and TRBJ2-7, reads GAGVSQSPSNKVTEKGKDVELRCDPISGHTALYWYRQSLGQGLEFLIYFQGNSAPDKSGLPSDRFSAERTGGSVSTLTIQRTQQEDSAVYLCASSLVTDSYEQYFGPGTRLTVT.

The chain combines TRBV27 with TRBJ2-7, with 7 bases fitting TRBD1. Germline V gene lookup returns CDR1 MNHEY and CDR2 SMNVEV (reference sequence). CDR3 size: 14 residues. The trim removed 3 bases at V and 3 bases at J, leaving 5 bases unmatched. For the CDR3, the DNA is TGTGCCAGCAGTTTGAGGTCAGGGGGCTACGAGCAGTACTTC. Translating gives CASSLRSGGYEQYF.

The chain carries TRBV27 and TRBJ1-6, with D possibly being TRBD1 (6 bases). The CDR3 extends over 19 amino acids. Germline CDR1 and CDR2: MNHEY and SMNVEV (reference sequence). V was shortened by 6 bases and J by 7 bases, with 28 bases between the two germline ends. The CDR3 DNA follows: TGTGCCAGCAGAGCCCCTATGACAGGAAAGAAGAGTAAAAATTCACCCCTCCACTTT. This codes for CASRAPMTGKKSKNSPLHF.

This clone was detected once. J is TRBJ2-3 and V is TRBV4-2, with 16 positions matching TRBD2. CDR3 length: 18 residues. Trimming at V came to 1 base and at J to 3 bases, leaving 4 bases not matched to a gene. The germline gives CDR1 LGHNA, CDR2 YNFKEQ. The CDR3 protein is CASSQVGLAGGMTDTQYF. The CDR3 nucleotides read TGTGCCAGCAGCCAAGTGGGACTAGCGGGGGGGATGACAGATACGCAGTATTTT.

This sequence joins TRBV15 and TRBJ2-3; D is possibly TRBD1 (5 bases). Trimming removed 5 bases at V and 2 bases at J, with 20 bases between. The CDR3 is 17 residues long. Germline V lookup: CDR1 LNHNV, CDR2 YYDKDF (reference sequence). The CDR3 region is CATSGRTQDLPTDTQYF. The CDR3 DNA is TGTGCCACCAGCGGGCGGACACAGGACCTTCCCACAGATACGCAGTATTTT.

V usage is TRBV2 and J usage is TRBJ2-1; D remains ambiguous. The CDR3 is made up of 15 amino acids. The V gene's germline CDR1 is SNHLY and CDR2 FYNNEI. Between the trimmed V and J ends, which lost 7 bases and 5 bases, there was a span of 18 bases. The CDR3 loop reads CASIPEEPMDNEQFF. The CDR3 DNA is TGTGCCAGCATTCCCGAAGAGCCAATGGACAATGAGCAGTTCTTC.